This is a list of T cell receptor beta chains from one sample in a study of cytomegalovirus exposure and HLA in healthy donors. Data came from immunoSEQ multiplex PCR; TCRdb stores just in-frame clones and leaves some out. Of approximately 190,000 clones listed, about 13% are singletons. Specimen: PBMCs. The origin of the receptors is a man aged 45-65 years in good health and CMV-seropositive. Both conserved end residues are part of each CDR3. A D gene is named only where the DNA matches it firmly. The size field is filled for only some rows; it gives once, few, many or a size class.

j_gene: TRBJ2-5
d_gene: TRBD2
v_gene: TRBV2
abundance: .
CDR3aa: CASSEVLLAGARETQYF
CDR3nt: TGTGCCAGCAGTGAGGTCCTTCTAGCGGGGGCACGAGAGACCCAGTACTTC

j_gene: TRBJ2-2
d_gene: TRBD2
v_gene: TRBV4-3
abundance: .
CDR3aa: CASSQGPSGNTGELFF
CDR3nt: TGCGCCAGCAGCCAAGGACCTAGCGGCAACACCGGGGAGCTGTTTTTT

j_gene: TRBJ1-5
d_gene: TRBD1
v_gene: TRBV7-9
abundance: few
CDR3aa: CASSWGTGSNIGNQPQHF
CDR3nt: TGTGCCAGCAGCTGGGGGACAGGGTCTAATATTGGAAATCAGCCCCAGCATTTT

j_gene: TRBJ1-2
d_gene: .
v_gene: TRBV11-3
abundance: few
CDR3aa: CASSFSQGSGGYTF
CDR3nt: TGTGCCAGCAGCTTTTCTCAGGGTAGTGGCGGCTACACCTTC

j_gene: TRBJ1-4
d_gene: TRBD1
v_gene: TRBV6-5
abundance: .
CDR3aa: CASSARDRGNEKLFF
CDR3nt: TGTGCCAGCAGTGCCAGGGACAGGGGTAATGAAAAACTGTTTTTT

j_gene: TRBJ2-5
d_gene: .
v_gene: TRBV25-1
abundance: .
CDR3aa: CASSEYGKETQYF
CDR3nt: TGTGCCAGCAGTGAATACGGGAAAGAGACCCAGTACTTC

j_gene: TRBJ2-1
d_gene: .
v_gene: TRBV10-2
abundance: few
CDR3aa: CASSRGQINEFF
CDR3nt: TGCGCCAGCAGCCGCGGACAAATTAACGAGTTCTTC

j_gene: TRBJ1-1
d_gene: TRBD1
v_gene: TRBV11-3
abundance: .
CDR3aa: CASSPRDRGTEAFF
CDR3nt: TGTGCCAGCAGCCCCAGGGACAGGGGGACTGAAGCTTTCTTT

j_gene: TRBJ2-5
d_gene: TRBD2
v_gene: TRBV6-1
abundance: .
CDR3aa: CASTSGGVQETQYF
CDR3nt: TGTGCCAGCACGAGCGGGGGAGTTCAAGAGACCCAGTACTTC

j_gene: TRBJ1-2
d_gene: .
v_gene: TRBV28
abundance: few
CDR3aa: CASSLGGVNYGYTF
CDR3nt: TGTGCCAGCAGTTTAGGCGGGGTCAACTATGGCTACACCTTC

j_gene: TRBJ2-5
d_gene: .
v_gene: TRBV6-5
abundance: .
CDR3aa: CASSYRGAETQYF
CDR3nt: TGTGCCAGCAGTTACCGGGGGGCCGAGACCCAGTACTTC

j_gene: TRBJ2-5
d_gene: .
v_gene: TRBV2
abundance: .
CDR3aa: CASSALGTPGETQYF
CDR3nt: TGTGCCAGCAGTGCACTAGGGACACCTGGAGAGACCCAGTACTTC

j_gene: TRBJ1-1
d_gene: .
v_gene: TRBV10-3
abundance: .
CDR3aa: CAISEGGLNTEAFF
CDR3nt: TGTGCCATCAGTGAGGGAGGGCTGAACACTGAAGCTTTCTTT

j_gene: TRBJ2-7
d_gene: TRBD1
v_gene: TRBV4-2
abundance: .
CDR3aa: CASSQDTGGLQGDPYEQYF
CDR3nt: TGTGCCAGCAGCCAAGATACGGGCGGTCTACAGGGGGATCCCTACGAGCAGTACTTC

j_gene: TRBJ1-2
d_gene: TRBD1
v_gene: TRBV7-9
abundance: few
CDR3aa: CASSLGGQERHGYTF
CDR3nt: TGTGCCAGCAGCTTGGGGGGACAGGAACGCCATGGCTACACCTTC

j_gene: TRBJ1-4
d_gene: .
v_gene: TRBV6-5
abundance: .
CDR3aa: CASSYGAPSNEKLFF
CDR3nt: TGTGCCAGCAGTTACGGGGCCCCATCTAATGAAAAACTGTTTTTT

j_gene: TRBJ2-5
d_gene: TRBD1
v_gene: TRBV28
abundance: .
CDR3aa: CASSTATGLQETQYF
CDR3nt: TGTGCCAGCAGTACGGCGACAGGGTTGCAAGAGACCCAGTACTTC

j_gene: TRBJ1-2
d_gene: .
v_gene: TRBV6-5
abundance: few
CDR3aa: CASTPGANYGYTF
CDR3nt: TGTGCCAGCACCCCGGGGGCTAACTATGGCTACACCTTC

j_gene: TRBJ2-3
d_gene: TRBD2
v_gene: TRBV9
abundance: .
CDR3aa: CASSGTSGGTTDTQYF
CDR3nt: TGTGCCAGCAGCGGGACTAGCGGGGGGACAACAGATACGCAGTATTTT

j_gene: TRBJ1-4
d_gene: .
v_gene: TRBV6-6
abundance: .
CDR3aa: CASSLNRERNEKLFF
CDR3nt: TGTGCCAGCAGTTTAAACAGGGAAAGGAATGAAAAACTGTTTTTT

j_gene: TRBJ1-3
d_gene: .
v_gene: TRBV5-1
abundance: many
CDR3aa: CASSLGGTSRNTIYF
CDR3nt: TGCGCCAGCAGCTTGGGGGGGACATCGAGAAACACCATATATTTT

j_gene: TRBJ1-3
d_gene: .
v_gene: TRBV7-9
abundance: few
CDR3aa: CASSLTTAGNTIYF
CDR3nt: TGTGCCAGCAGCTTAACGACAGCTGGAAACACCATATATTTT

j_gene: TRBJ2-3
d_gene: TRBD2
v_gene: TRBV4-3
abundance: .
CDR3aa: CASSQVTSGRTDTQYF
CDR3nt: TGCGCCAGCAGCCAAGTGACTAGCGGACGCACAGATACGCAGTATTTT

j_gene: TRBJ1-4
d_gene: .
v_gene: TRBV5-8
abundance: .
CDR3aa: CASSLEGTYEKLFF
CDR3nt: TGTGCCAGCAGCTTGGAAGGGACATATGAAAAACTGTTTTTT

j_gene: TRBJ1-2
d_gene: .
v_gene: TRBV7-9
abundance: .
CDR3aa: CASSFASGYGYTF
CDR3nt: TGTGCCAGCAGCTTTGCCAGCGGGTATGGCTACACCTTC

j_gene: TRBJ1-4
d_gene: TRBD1
v_gene: TRBV9
abundance: .
CDR3aa: CASSVGQGVEKLFF
CDR3nt: TGTGCCAGCAGCGTCGGACAGGGCGTTGAAAAACTGTTTTTT

j_gene: TRBJ2-3
d_gene: TRBD2
v_gene: TRBV9
abundance: .
CDR3aa: CASSGTSGTDTQYF
CDR3nt: TGTGCCAGCAGCGGGACTAGCGGAACAGATACGCAGTATTTT

j_gene: TRBJ1-1
d_gene: .
v_gene: TRBV5-6
abundance: few
CDR3aa: CASSFGRREAFF
CDR3nt: TGTGCCAGCAGCTTTGGCCGCCGTGAAGCTTTCTTT

j_gene: TRBJ2-7
d_gene: .
v_gene: TRBV5-4
abundance: .
CDR3aa: CASSLEGGGLYEQYF
CDR3nt: TGTGCCAGCAGCTTGGAGGGGGGGGGATTGTACGAGCAGTACTTC

j_gene: TRBJ1-5
d_gene: TRBD1
v_gene: TRBV28
abundance: .
CDR3aa: CASTTGGVQPQHF
CDR3nt: TGTGCCAGCACAACAGGGGGCGTTCAGCCCCAGCATTTT